This T cell receptor beta chain is drawn from a study of T cells expressing NK-cell markers. Overall study: From sorted CD3+CD56+NKG2C+, CD3+CD56+NKG2C- and CD3+CD56-NKG2C+ T cells came the TCR beta repertoires. General observations from the study: Unclear, still, was the HCMV specificity of the expanded NKG2C+ T cell clones.

Comments on this clonotype: Its antigen remains unknown.

From the 5' RACE reads, TCRdb lists one entry per CDR3 protein and no DNA. This listing includes 550,000 to 600,000 distinct CDR3 sequences. Germline CDR1 SQVTM, CDR2 ANQGSEA. This CDR3 contains 15 residues. This chain joins TRBV29-1 and TRBJ2-1; TCRdb picks TRBD2, but there is no DNA to check that call. The sequencing sample was made of blood T cells: a sorted CD56 or NKG2C T cell subset, CD4+ or CD8+ T cells, or bulk PBMC T cells (not recorded which). The source is a man younger than 30 in good health. The CDR3 region is CSVLGTSGIFDEQFF.